A selection of T cell receptor beta chains follows, all from one sample in a study of cytomegalovirus exposure and HLA in healthy donors. Profiling relied on immunoSEQ multiplex PCR, and the TCRdb table lists in-frame clones only, not all of them. The profile covers around 150,000 clones, with roughly four fifths appearing a single time and about 13% taken by the ten largest. Sequenced material: PBMCs. All receptors come from a woman in her forties or fifties in good health and CMV-seronegative. The CDR3 runs from the conserved cysteine through the conserved F or W. Fields, in order: D gene, clone size, V gene, J gene, CDR3 DNA, CDR3 protein. A D gene is named only where the DNA matches it firmly. Clone sizes are given selectively: once, few, many, or a class where the clone is expanded.

>-|-|TRBV19|TRBJ2-5
TGTGCCAGTAGTTGGGCGACAGGGAGGAAGGAGACCCAGTACTTC
CASSWATGRKETQYF
>-|-|TRBV18|TRBJ1-2
TGTGCCAGCTCACTAACAGGGAACTATGGCTACACCTTC
CASSLTGNYGYTF
>-|-|TRBV4-3|TRBJ1-2
TGCGCCAGCAGCCAAGACTCAGGACTTTATGGCTACACCTTC
CASSQDSGLYGYTF
>-|once|TRBV19|TRBJ2-7
TGTGCCAGTAGTAGTAAGGGAACAGGGAGATCCTACGAGCAGTACTTC
CASSSKGTGRSYEQYF
>-|-|TRBV20-1|TRBJ2-7
TGCAGTGCTAGGGGACTTGGGGAGCAGTACTTC
CSARGLGEQYF
>-|-|TRBV9|TRBJ1-5
TGTGCCAGCAGCGAGGAGGCGCACAGCAATCAGCCCCAGCATTTT
CASSEEAHSNQPQHF
>-|-|TRBV29-1|TRBJ2-1
TGCAGCGTCGATTCCGGGGATTGGCAGTTCTTC
CSVDSGDWQFF
>-|-|TRBV7-2|TRBJ2-7
TGTGCCAGCAGCCAGGAGGGGCTCGAGCAGTACTTC
CASSQEGLEQYF
>TRBD1|few|TRBV27|TRBJ1-1
TGTGCCAGCAGTTTGGTCAGACAGGGGAACACTGAAGCTTTCTTT
CASSLVRQGNTEAFF
>-|-|TRBV7-9|TRBJ1-2
TGTGCCAGCAGCTTATTGCAGGGCGGACATACTAACTATGGCTACACCTTC
CASSLLQGGHTNYGYTF
>-|-|TRBV7-8|TRBJ2-1
TGTGCCAGCAGCTTAGCGCGAAACAGTCAGAGGCAGTTCTTC
CASSLARNSQRQFF
>-|-|TRBV2|TRBJ1-6
TGTGCCAGCATTCCAGGGCGGAATAATTCACCCCTCCACTTT
CASIPGRNNSPLHF
>TRBD1|-|TRBV19|TRBJ1-5
TGTGCCAGTAGTAGTCAGGGGGCTAATCAGCCCCAGCATTTT
CASSSQGANQPQHF
>-|-|TRBV7-2|TRBJ1-1
TGTGCCAGCAGCGGACAGCCGAACACTGAAGCTTTCTTT
CASSGQPNTEAFF
>TRBD1|-|TRBV28|TRBJ2-7
TGTGCCAGCAGTTTGGACCCGGGACAGGGAAACGAGCAGTACTTC
CASSLDPGQGNEQYF
>TRBD2|-|TRBV4-1|TRBJ2-3
TGCGCCAGCAGCCAGACGACTAGCGTCACAGATACGCAGTATTTT
CASSQTTSVTDTQYF
>-|few|TRBV19|TRBJ1-5
TGTGCCAGTAGTACAGGTCGAGATCAGCCCCAGCATTTT
CASSTGRDQPQHF
>TRBD1|-|TRBV7-9|TRBJ2-3
TGTGCCAGCAGCCCGGGACAGGGGAAATATGATACGCAGTATTTT
CASSPGQGKYDTQYF
>TRBD2|few|TRBV9|TRBJ2-1
TGTGCCAGCAGCGTAGGGTCTAGCGGGGAGAAGCTTTACAATGAGCAGTTCTTC
CASSVGSSGEKLYNEQFF
>TRBD2|-|TRBV7-2|TRBJ2-1
TGTGCCAGCAGCTTACGGGGACTAGCGGGAGTTATGGCGCGGAATGAGCAGTTCTTC
CASSLRGLAGVMARNEQFF
>-|-|TRBV9|TRBJ1-4
TGTGCCAGCAGCCCTCAGCCCCGCAACAGGGAAAGGCTGTTTTTT
CASSPQPRNRERLFF
>-|-|TRBV7-2|TRBJ2-6
TGTGCCAGCAGCTTAGCGAGACATTCTGGGGCCAACGTCCTGACTTTC
CASSLARHSGANVLTF
>-|-|TRBV6-5|TRBJ2-5
TGTGCCAGCTGGGGGGGGCGGGAGACCCAGTACTTC
CASWGGRETQYF
>-|-|TRBV5-1|TRBJ1-1
TGCGCCAGCAGCAGGGAGACGGGGAACACTGAAGCTTTCTTT
CASSRETGNTEAFF